Sample share makes the clone carrying this T cell receptor (beta chain) medium-sized (0.01 to 0.1%). Its antigen is unidentified. This entry comes from a study of vaccination and CD4 T cells after COVID-19. Study background: The authors gave control cultures a CEFX pool, an HIV-1 Nef pool, or no peptide. The study, taken as a whole, reports: Among reactive clones from convalescent patients, a median 86.3% appeared only post-vaccination.

The treatment: approximately 9-day PBMC culture with coronavirus spike peptide pools or control peptides (ViraFEST assay). Researchers used the Oncomine TCR Beta short-read assay to sequence DNA from cultured CD4+ T cells. TCRdb reprocessed the PCR reads via MiXCR and lists one record per CDR3 protein. The table has around 15,000 distinct CDR3 sequences, around 50% seen once. There are 16 residues in the CDR3. Germline lookup yields CDR1 SGHTA and CDR2 FQGTGA. The ends lost 5 bases at V and 4 bases at J; junction bases unmatched: 7. The J gene is TRBJ2-1, the V gene TRBV7-3, with TRBD2 matching 11 bases. The sequence was obtained from a human donor who had recovered from COVID-19. The starting material was CD4+ T cells from blood, cultured in vitro, obtained before SARS-CoV-2 vaccination. The CDR3 region has the DNA TGTGCCAGCAGCCCCCGGGGACTAGCGGATTACAATGAGCAGTTCTTC. Translated, it gives CASSPRGLADYNEQFF.